The source of this TCR beta chain is a study of beta chain features in type 1 diabetes. The CDR3 has 16 residues. The germline V gene has CDR1 SGDLS and CDR2 YYNGEE. The V gene end was trimmed by 0 bases and the J gene end by 2 bases; junction bases not matched to a gene: 1. TCRB transcripts that were expressed got sequenced, as all of the isolated RNA had been reverse transcribed. Assay used: immunoSEQ multiplex PCR; TCRdb lists only in-frame clones, some missing. The sample contains roughly 280,000 clones, around 24% of which appear only once. General study results and limits: The study found moderately but significantly shorter TCRB CDR3s in all four CD4+ subsets of Type 1 diabetes patients.

Every participating donor gave one draw, a heparinised blood sample averaging about 100 mL. Sorting based on CD45RO/CCR7/CD25/CD127/CD95/CD27 separated CD4+ naive, central memory, regulatory and stem cell-like memory cells. Regarding this clone: Antigen specificity is unknown.

The chain couples TRBV9 to TRBJ2-1; 11 bases map to TRBD2. The sequencing sample was made of naive CD4+ T cells from blood. This receptor was obtained from a woman in her 30s with type 1 diabetes. The DNA of the CDR3 is TGTGCCAGCAGCGTAGGTAGCGGGAGGGCCTACAATGAGCAGTTCTTC. Translating it yields CASSVGSGRAYNEQFF.